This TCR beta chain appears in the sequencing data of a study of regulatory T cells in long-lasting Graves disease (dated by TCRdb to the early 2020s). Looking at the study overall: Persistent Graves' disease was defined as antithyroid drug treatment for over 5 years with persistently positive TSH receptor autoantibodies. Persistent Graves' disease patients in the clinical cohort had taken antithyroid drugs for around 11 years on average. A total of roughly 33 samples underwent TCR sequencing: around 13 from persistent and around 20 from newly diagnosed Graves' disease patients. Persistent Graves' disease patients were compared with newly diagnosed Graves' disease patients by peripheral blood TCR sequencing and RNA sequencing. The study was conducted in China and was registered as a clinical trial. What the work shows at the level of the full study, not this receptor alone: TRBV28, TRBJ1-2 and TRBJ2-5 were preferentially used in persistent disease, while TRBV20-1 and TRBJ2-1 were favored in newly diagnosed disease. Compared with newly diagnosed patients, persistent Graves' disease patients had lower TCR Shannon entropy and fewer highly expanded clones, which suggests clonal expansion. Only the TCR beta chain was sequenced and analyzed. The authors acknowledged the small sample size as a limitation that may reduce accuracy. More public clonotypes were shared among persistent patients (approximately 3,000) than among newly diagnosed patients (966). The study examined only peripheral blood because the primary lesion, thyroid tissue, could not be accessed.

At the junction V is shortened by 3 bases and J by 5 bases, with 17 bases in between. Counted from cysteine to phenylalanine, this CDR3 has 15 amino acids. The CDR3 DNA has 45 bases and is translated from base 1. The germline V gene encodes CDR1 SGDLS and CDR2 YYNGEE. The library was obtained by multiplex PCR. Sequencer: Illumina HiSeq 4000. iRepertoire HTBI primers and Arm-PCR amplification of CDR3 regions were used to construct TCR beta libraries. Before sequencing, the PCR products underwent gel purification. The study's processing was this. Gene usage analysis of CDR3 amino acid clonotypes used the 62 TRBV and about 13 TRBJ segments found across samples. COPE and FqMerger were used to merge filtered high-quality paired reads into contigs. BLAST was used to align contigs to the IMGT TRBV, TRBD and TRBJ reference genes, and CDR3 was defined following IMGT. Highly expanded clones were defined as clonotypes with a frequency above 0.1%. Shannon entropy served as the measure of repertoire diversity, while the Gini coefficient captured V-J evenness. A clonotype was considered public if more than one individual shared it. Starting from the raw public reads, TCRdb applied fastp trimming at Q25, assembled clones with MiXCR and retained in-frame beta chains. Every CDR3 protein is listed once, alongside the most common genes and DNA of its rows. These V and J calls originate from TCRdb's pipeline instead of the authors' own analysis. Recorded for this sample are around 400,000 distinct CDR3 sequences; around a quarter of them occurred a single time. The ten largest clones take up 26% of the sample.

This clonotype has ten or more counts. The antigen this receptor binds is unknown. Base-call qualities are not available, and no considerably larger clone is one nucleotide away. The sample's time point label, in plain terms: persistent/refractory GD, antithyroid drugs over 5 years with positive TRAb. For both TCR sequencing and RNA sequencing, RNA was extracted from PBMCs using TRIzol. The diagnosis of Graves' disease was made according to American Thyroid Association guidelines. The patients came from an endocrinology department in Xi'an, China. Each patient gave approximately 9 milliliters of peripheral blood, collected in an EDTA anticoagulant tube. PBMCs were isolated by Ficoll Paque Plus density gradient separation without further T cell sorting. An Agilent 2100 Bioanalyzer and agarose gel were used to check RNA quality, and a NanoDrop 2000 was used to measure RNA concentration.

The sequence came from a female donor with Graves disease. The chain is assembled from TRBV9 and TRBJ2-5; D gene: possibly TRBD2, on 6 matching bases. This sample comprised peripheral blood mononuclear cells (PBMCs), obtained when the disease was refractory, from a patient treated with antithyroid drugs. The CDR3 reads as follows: CASSGASRGGETQYF. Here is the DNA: TGTGCCAGCAGCGGTGCTTCGCGTGGAGGGGAGACCCAGTACTTC.